This is a list of T cell receptor beta chains from one sample in a study of spatial heterogeneity in lung cancer. TCRdb passed the 5' RACE reads through MiXCR, listing each CDR3 protein once. The profile shows around 89,000 distinct CDR3 sequences, 12% of them singletons. Sequenced here: PBMCs, sampled at surgery. These receptors all come from a male donor with early-stage non-small cell lung cancer. The CDR3 runs from the conserved cysteine through the conserved F or W. D genes are given only for firm matches. Expanded clones get a size class; other rows say once, few or many, or leave the size out.

TRBJ1-1 TRBV5-1 - - TGCGCCAGCAGCTGGATGACGGGGAACACTGAAGCTTTCTTT CASSWMTGNTEAFF
TRBJ1-5 TRBV2 - few TGTGCCAGCACGGGGGGCAGGGATCAGCCCCAGCATTTT CASTGGRDQPQHF
TRBJ2-1 TRBV20-1 - many TGCAGTGCTAGAGATGGGGGTGCTCTTTACAATGAGCAGTTCTTC CSARDGGALYNEQFF
TRBJ2-2 TRBV4-3 - few TGCGCCAGCAGCCAGCTTAACAGGGGAGGCGGGGAGCTGTTTTTT CASSQLNRGGGELFF
TRBJ2-3 TRBV7-9 - many TGTGCCAGCAGCTCGTTGGATACGCAGTATTTT CASSSLDTQYF
TRBJ2-4 TRBV20-1 - many TGCAGTGCTAGACTCTGGCGGTTAGCCAAAAACATTCAGTACTTC CSARLWRLAKNIQYF
TRBJ1-5 TRBV12-3/TRBV12-4 - - TGTGCCAGCACCCAGAGTACACCTAGCAATCAGCCCCAGCATTTT CASTQSTPSNQPQHF
TRBJ2-1 TRBV27 - - TGTGCCAGCAGTTTATTCCCTCTACCTTTGGACAATGAGCAGTTCTTC CASSLFPLPLDNEQFF
TRBJ2-5 TRBV4-3 TRBD2 - TGCGCCAGCAGCTCAGACATGACTAGCCGAGAGACCCAGTACTTC CASSSDMTSRETQYF
TRBJ1-2 TRBV28 - few TGTGCCAGCCGTGTCCGGAGCACCTCTAACTATGGCTACACCTTC CASRVRSTSNYGYTF
TRBJ2-3 TRBV9 - many TGTGCCAGCAGCGTAGAGCCAACAGATACGCAGTATTTT CASSVEPTDTQYF